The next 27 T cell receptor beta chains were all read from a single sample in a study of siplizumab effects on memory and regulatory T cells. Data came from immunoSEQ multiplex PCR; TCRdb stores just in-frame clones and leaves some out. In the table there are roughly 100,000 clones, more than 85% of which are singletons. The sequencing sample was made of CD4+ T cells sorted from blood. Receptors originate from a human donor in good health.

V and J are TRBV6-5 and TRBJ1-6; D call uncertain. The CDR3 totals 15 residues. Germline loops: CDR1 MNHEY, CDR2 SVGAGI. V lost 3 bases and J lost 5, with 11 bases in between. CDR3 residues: CASSYFSPNNSPLHF. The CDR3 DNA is TGTGCCAGCAGTTATTTTTCTCCCAATAATTCACCCCTCCACTTT.

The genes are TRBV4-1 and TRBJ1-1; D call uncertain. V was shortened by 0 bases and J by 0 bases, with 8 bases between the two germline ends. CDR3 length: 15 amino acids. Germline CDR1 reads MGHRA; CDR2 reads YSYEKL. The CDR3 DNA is TGCGCCAGCAGCCAAGATCCGGGGATGAACACTGAAGCTTTCTTT. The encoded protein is CASSQDPGMNTEAFF.

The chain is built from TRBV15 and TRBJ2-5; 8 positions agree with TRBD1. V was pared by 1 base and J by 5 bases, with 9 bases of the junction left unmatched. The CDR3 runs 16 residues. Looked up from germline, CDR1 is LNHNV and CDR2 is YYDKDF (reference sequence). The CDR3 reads CATSRAPQGGQETQYF. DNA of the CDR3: TGTGCCACCAGCAGAGCCCCACAGGGGGGACAGGAGACCCAGTACTTC.

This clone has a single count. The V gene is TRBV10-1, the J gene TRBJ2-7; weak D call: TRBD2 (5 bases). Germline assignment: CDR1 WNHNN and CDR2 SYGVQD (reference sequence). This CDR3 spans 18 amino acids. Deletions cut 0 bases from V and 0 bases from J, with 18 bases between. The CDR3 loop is CASSESRVWTDSSYEQYF. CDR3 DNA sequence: TGCGCCAGCAGTGAGTCGAGGGTCTGGACTGATAGCTCCTACGAGCAGTACTTC.

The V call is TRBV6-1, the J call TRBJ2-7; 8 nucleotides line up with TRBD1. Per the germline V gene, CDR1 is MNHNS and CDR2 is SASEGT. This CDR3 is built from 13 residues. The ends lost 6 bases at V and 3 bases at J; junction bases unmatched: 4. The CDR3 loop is CASSEDRDYEQYF. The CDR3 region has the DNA TGTGCCAGCAGCGAGGACAGGGACTACGAGCAGTACTTC.

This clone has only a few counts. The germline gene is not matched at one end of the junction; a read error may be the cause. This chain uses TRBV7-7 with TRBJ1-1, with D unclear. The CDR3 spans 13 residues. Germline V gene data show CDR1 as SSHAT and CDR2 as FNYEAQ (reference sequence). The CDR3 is CASSLTADTEAFF. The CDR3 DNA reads TGTGCTAGCAGCTTAACCGCGGACACTGAAGCTTTCTTT.

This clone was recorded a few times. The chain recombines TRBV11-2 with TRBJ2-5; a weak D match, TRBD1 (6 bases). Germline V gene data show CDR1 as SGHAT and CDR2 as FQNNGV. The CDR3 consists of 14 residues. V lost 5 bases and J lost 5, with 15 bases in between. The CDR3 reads CASSLLRGSETQYF. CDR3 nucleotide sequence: TGTGCCAGCAGCCTATTAAGGGGGTCGGAGACCCAGTACTTC.

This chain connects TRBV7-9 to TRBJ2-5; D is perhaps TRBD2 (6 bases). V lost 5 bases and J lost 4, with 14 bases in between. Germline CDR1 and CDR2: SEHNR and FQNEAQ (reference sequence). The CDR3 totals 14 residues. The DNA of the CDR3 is TGTGCCAGCAGCCTACTTGGGGGGACAGAGACCCAGTACTTC. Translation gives CASSLLGGTETQYF.

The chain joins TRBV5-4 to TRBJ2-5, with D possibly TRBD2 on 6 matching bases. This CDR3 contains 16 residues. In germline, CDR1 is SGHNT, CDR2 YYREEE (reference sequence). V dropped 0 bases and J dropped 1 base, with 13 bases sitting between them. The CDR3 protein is CASSLAAGSTQETQYF. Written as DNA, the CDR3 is TGTGCCAGCAGCTTGGCCGCGGGGAGTACCCAAGAGACCCAGTACTTC.

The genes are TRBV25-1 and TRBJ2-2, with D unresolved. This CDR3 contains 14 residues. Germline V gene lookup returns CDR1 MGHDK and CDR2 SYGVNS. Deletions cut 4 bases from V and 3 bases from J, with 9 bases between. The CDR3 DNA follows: TGTGCCAGCAGTGTTAGGACCTACACCGGGGAGCTGTTTTTT. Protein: CASSVRTYTGELFF. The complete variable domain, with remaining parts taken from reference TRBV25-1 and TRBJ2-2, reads EADIYQTPRYLVIGTGKKITLECSQTMGHDKMYWYQQDPGMELHLIHYSYGVNSTEKGDLSSESTVSRIRTEHFPLTLESARPSHTSQYLCASSVRTYTGELFFGEGSRLTVL.

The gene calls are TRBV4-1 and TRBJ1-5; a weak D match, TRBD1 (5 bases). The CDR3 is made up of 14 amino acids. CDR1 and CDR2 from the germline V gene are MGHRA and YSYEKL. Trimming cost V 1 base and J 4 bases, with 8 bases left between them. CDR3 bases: TGCGCCAGCAGCCAAGGGACACAAAATCAGCCCCAGCATTTT. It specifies CASSQGTQNQPQHF.

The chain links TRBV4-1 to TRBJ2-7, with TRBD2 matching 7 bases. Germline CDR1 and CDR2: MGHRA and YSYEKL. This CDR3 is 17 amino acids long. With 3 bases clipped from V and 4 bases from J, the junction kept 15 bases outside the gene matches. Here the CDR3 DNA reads TGCGCCAGCAGCCATAGGCACGGGGAGGGCCTTGGTTACGAGCAGTACTTC. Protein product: CASSHRHGEGLGYEQYF.

CDR3 in amino acids: CAISESVAGTQYF. The CDR3 bases are TGTGCCATCAGTGAGTCGGTAGCGGGAACCCAGTACTTC. V usage is TRBV10-3 and J usage is TRBJ2-5; TRBD2 matches 8 bases. After removal of 0 bases from V and 8 bases from J, the junction contained 2 bases not matched to a gene. The V gene's germline CDR1 is ENHRY and CDR2 SYGVKD. CDR3 length: 13 amino acids.

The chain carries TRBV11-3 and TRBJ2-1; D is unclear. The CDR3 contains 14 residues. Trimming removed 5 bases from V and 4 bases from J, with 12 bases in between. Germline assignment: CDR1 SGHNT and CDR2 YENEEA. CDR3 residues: CASSLPPSYNEQFF. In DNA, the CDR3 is TGTGCCAGCAGCCTCCCCCCATCATACAATGAGCAGTTCTTC.

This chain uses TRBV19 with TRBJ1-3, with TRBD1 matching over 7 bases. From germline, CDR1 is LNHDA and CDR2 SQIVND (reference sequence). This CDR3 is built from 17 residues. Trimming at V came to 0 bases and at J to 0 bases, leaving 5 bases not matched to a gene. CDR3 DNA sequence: TGTGCCAGTAGTATAGATCCGGGGACAGCCTCTGGAAACACCATATATTTT. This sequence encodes CASSIDPGTASGNTIYF.

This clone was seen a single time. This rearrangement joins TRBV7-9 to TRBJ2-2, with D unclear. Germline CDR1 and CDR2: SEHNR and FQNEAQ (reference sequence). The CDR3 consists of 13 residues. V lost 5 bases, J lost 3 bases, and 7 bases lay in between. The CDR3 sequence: CASSRRDTGELFF. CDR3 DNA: TGTGCCAGCAGCCGCCGGGACACCGGGGAGCTGTTTTTT. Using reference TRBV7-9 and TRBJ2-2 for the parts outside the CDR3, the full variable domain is DTGVSQNPRHKITKRGQNVTFRCDPISEHNRLYWYRQTLGQGPEFLTYFQNEAQLEKSRLLSDRFSAERPKGSFSTLEIQRTEQGDSAMYLCASSRRDTGELFFGEGSRLTVL.

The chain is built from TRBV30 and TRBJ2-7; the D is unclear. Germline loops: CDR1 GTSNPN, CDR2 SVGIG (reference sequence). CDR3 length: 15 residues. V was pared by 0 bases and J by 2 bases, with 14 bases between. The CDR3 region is CAWSVRSLPAYEQYF. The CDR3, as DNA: TGTGCCTGGAGTGTGAGGTCCCTTCCGGCCTACGAGCAGTACTTC.

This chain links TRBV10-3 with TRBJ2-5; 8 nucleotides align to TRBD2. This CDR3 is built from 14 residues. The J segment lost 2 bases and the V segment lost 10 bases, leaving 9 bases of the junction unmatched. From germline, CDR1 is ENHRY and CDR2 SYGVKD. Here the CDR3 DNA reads TGTGCCACTAATCGGGGGGGGCCACAAGAGACCCAGTACTTC. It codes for CATNRGGPQETQYF.

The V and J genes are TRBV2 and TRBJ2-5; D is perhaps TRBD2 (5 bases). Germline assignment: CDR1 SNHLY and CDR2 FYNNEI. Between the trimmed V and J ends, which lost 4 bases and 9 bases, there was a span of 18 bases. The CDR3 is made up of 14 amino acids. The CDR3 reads CASSGRTYTEAQYF. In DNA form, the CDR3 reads TGTGCCAGCAGTGGTCGGACTTACACCGAGGCCCAGTACTTC.

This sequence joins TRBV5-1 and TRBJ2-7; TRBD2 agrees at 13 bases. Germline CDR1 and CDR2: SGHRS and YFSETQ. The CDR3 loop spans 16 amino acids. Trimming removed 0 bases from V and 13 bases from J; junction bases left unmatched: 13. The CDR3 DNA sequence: TGCGCCAGCAGCTTGGACGGGACTAGCGGGGTCATGACAATATACTTC. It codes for CASSLDGTSGVMTIYF.

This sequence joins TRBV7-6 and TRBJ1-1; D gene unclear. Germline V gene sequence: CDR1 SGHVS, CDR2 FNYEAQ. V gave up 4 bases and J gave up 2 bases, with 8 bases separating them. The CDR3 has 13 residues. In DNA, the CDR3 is TGTGCCAGCAGCTCAGATACAAACACTGAAGCTTTCTTT. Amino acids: CASSSDTNTEAFF.

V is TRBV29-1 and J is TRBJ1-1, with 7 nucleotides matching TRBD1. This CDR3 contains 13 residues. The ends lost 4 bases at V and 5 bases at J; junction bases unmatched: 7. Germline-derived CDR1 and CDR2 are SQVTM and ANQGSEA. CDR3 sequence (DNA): TGCAGCGTTGTGTCAGGGGGTGATACTGAAGCTTTCTTT. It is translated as CSVVSGGDTEAFF.

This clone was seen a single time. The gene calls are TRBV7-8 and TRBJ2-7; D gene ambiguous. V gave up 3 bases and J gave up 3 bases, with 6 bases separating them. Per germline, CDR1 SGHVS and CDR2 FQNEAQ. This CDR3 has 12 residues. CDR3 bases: TGTGCCAGCAGCTTTACAGACTACGAGCAGTACTTC. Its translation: CASSFTDYEQYF. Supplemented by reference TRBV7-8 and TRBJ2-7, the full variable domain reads GAGVSQSPRYKVAKRGQDVALRCDPISGHVSLFWYQQALGQGPEFLTYFQNEAQLDKSGLPSDRFFAERPEGSVSTLKIQRTQQEDSAVYLCASSFTDYEQYFGPGTRLTVT.

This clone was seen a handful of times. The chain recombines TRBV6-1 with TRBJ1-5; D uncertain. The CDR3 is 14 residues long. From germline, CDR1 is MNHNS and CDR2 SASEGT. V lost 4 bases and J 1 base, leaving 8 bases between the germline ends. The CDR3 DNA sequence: TGTGCCAGCAGTGGCGGACCGAGCAATCAGCCCCAGCATTTT. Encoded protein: CASSGGPSNQPQHF.

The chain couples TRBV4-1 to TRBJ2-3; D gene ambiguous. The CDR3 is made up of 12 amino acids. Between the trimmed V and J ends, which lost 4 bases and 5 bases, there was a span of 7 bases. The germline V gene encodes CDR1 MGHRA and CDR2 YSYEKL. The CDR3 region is CASSPPLDTQYF. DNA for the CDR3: TGCGCCAGCAGCCCACCCCTAGATACGCAGTATTTT.

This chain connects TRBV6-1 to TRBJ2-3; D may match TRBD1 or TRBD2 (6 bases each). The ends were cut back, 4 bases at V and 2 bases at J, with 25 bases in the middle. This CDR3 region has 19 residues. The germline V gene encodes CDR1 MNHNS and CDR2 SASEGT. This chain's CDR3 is CASSANRALGRGHTDTQYF. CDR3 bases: TGTGCCAGCAGTGCCAACCGCGCCCTGGGGCGGGGACACACAGATACGCAGTATTTT.

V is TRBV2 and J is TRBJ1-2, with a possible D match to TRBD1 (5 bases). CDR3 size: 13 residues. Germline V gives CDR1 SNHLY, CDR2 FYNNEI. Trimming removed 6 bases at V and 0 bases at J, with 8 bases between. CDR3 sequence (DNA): TGTGCCAGCAGAAGGGGCGCTAACTATGGCTACACCTTC. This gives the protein CASRRGANYGYTF.